Presented here are 28 T cell receptor beta chains from one specimen sequenced in a study of OX40 agonist ivuxolimab in advanced cancers. Repertoires were generated with immunoSEQ multiplex PCR, while TCRdb's copy carries only in-frame clones and drops some. The table shows 100,000 to 150,000 clones, with 80% to 95% occurring only once. The source was CD4+ or CD8+ T cells sorted from blood, collected in a trial of the OX40 agonist ivuxolimab. The receptors come from an adult with an advanced solid tumor such as melanoma, head and neck, liver or kidney cancer.

This clone appeared a few times. The CDR3 loop reads CASSPGTGIGQPQHF. CDR3 in DNA: TGCGCCAGCAGCCCCGGGACAGGGATCGGACAGCCCCAGCATTTT. The chain employs TRBV5-1 and TRBJ1-5; 9 bases are a match to TRBD1. Germline V gene sequence: CDR1 SGHRS, CDR2 YFSETQ. Losses at the gene ends were 4 bases for V and 7 bases for J; bases not matched to a gene: 9. There are 15 residues in the CDR3.

This clone appeared a single time. V is TRBV9 and J is TRBJ2-1; D is possibly TRBD1 (6 bases). This CDR3 has 16 amino acids. V was trimmed by 3 bases and J by 4 bases, leaving 17 bases between them. Germline assignment: CDR1 SGDLS and CDR2 YYNGEE. The CDR3 coding sequence is TGTGCCAGCAGCGGGGATACGGACAGTAGATACAATGAGCAGTTCTTC. The encoded protein is CASSGDTDSRYNEQFF.

The J gene is TRBJ2-6, the V gene TRBV5-1, with TRBD1 as a possible D gene (5 bases). The CDR3 runs to 19 residues. Germline CDR1 SGHRS, CDR2 YFSETQ. Trimming cost V 0 bases and J 0 bases, with 16 bases left between them. CDR3 DNA sequence: TGCGCCAGCAGCTTGGCCGTGGCAGGGAAAGGCTCTGGGGCCAACGTCCTGACTTTC. Translation gives CASSLAVAGKGSGANVLTF.

This clone appeared once. The chain uses TRBV29-1 and TRBJ1-1; D is uncertain. Germline CDR1 reads SQVTM; CDR2 reads ANQGSEA. The CDR3 length is 13 residues. The germline V and J ends were trimmed by 7 bases and 6 bases, with 18 bases remaining between them. CDR3 nucleotides: TGCAGCGCTGGAGGGCGTAAGATGCCTGAAGCTTTCTTT. Amino acids: CSAGGRKMPEAFF. Full variable domain (remainder filled in from reference TRBV29-1 and TRBJ1-1): SAVISQKPSRDICQRGTSLTIQCQVDSQVTMMFWYRQQPGQSLTLIATANQGSEATYESGFVIDKFPISRPNLTFSTLTVSNMSPEDSSIYLCSAGGRKMPEAFFGQGTRLTVV.

This clone is a singleton in its sample. V gene TRBV7-8 combines with J gene TRBJ1-4; 9 positions agree with TRBD1. The V and J ends lost 2 bases and 6 bases, in that order; junction bases with no gene match: 10. CDR3 length equals 17 residues. The germline gives CDR1 SGHVS, CDR2 FQNEAQ. This chain's CDR3 is CASSLRTGTGMYEKLFF. CDR3 DNA: TGTGCCAGCAGCTTAAGGACTGGGACAGGGATGTATGAAAAACTGTTTTTT.

The rearrangement uses TRBV28 and TRBJ1-5; no reliable D call. Germline CDR1 MDHEN, CDR2 SYDVKM. This CDR3 is built from 16 residues. V was trimmed by 5 bases and J by 1 base, leaving 15 bases between them. The CDR3 sequence: CASSDLQGRSNQPQHF. In nucleotides, the CDR3 is TGTGCCAGCAGTGACCTACAAGGGAGGAGCAATCAGCCCCAGCATTTT.

V and J are TRBV7-2 and TRBJ1-1, with 7 bases lining up with TRBD1. Trimming cost V 5 bases and J 0 bases; bases outside gene matches: 9. Germline V CDR1 and CDR2: SGHTA, FQGNSA. The length of the CDR3 is 16 residues. CDR3 region: CASSPRGQEMNTEAFF. DNA of the CDR3: TGTGCCAGCAGCCCGCGCGGACAGGAAATGAACACTGAAGCTTTCTTT.

V is TRBV5-4 and J is TRBJ2-2; TRBD2 might be the D (5 bases). Trimming took off 0 bases at V and 6 bases at J, with 12 bases between the two ends. The germline gives CDR1 SGHNT, CDR2 YYREEE (reference sequence). This CDR3 is 15 amino acids long. The DNA for the CDR3 is TGTGCCAGCAGCTTGGGGGCCGCAGCGGCCGGGGAGCTGTTTTTT. Its translation: CASSLGAAAAGELFF.

J is TRBJ1-3 and V is TRBV18; possibly TRBD1 for D (5 bases). In germline, CDR1 is KGHSH, CDR2 LQKENI. The length of the CDR3 is 16 residues. Trimming removed 2 bases from V and 0 bases from J, with 11 bases in between. The CDR3 reads CASSPSRANSGNTIYF. Written as DNA, the CDR3 is TGTGCCAGCTCACCAAGCAGGGCCAACTCTGGAAACACCATATATTTT. Full variable domain (remainder filled in from reference TRBV18 and TRBJ1-3): NAGVMQNPRHLVRRRGQEARLRCSPMKGHSHVYWYRQLPEEGLKFMVYLQKENIIDESGMPKERFSAEFPKEGPSILRIQQVVRGDSAAYFCASSPSRANSGNTIYFGEGSWLTVV.

J is TRBJ2-1 and V is TRBV28; D ambiguous. Trimming took 6 bases from V and 4 from J, leaving 16 bases between them. Germline-derived CDR1 and CDR2 are MDHEN and SYDVKM. The CDR3 sequence is 15 residues long. The CDR3 DNA reads as TGTGCCAGCAGGGAGAAAGGGTTGGGTTACAATGAGCAGTTCTTC. It encodes CASREKGLGYNEQFF.

This chain uses TRBV11-3 with TRBJ2-5, with 11 bases identical to TRBD2. The CDR3 sequence is 14 residues long. Germline assignment: CDR1 SGHNT and CDR2 YENEEA. After removal of 5 bases from V and 5 bases from J, the junction contained 4 bases not matched to a gene. DNA of the CDR3: TGTGCCAGCAGCGTCACTAGCGGGAGTGAGACCCAGTACTTC. This translates into CASSVTSGSETQYF.

The chain recombines TRBV29-1 with TRBJ1-3, with 8 positions matching TRBD1. There are 15 residues in the CDR3. Germline CDR1 reads SQVTM; CDR2 reads ANQGSEA. The ends lost 7 bases at V and 4 bases at J; junction bases unmatched: 12. This CDR3 is CSAQKRTGLGNTIYF. CDR3 DNA: TGCAGCGCCCAAAAACGGACAGGGTTAGGAAACACCATATATTTT.

This sequence joins TRBV19 and TRBJ2-1, with TRBD2 matching 7 bases. Germline V gene lookup returns CDR1 LNHDA and CDR2 SQIVND (reference sequence). Trimming took 3 bases from V and 2 from J; bases not matched to a gene: 7. The CDR3 is 16 residues long. In DNA, the CDR3 is TGTGCCAGTAGTATGAGTCGGACTAGAGCCTACAATGAGCAGTTCTTC. Its translation is CASSMSRTRAYNEQFF. Together with reference TRBV19 and TRBJ2-1, the CDR3 gives the full variable domain: DGGITQSPKYLFRKEGQNVTLSCEQNLNHDAMYWYRQDPGQGLRLIYYSQIVNDFQKGDIAEGYSVSREKKESFPLTVTSAQKNPTAFYLCASSMSRTRAYNEQFFGPGTRLTVL.

This chain uses TRBV6-6 with TRBJ2-5; 7 bases map to TRBD2. There are 15 residues in the CDR3. CDR1 is MNHNY and CDR2 is SVGAGI in the germline V gene (reference sequence). V lost 2 bases to trimming and J lost 4 bases; unmatched junction nucleotides: 7. The CDR3 spells CASSYQRGGGETQYF. DNA of the CDR3: TGTGCCAGCAGTTACCAGCGAGGCGGGGGAGAGACCCAGTACTTC.

The genes are TRBV20-1 and TRBJ2-2; no clear D. The CDR3 runs 11 residues. Germline-derived CDR1 and CDR2 are DFQATT and SNEGSKA (reference sequence). V lost 7 bases, J lost 3 bases, and 6 bases lay in between. The CDR3 spells CSVRDTGELFF. As DNA, the CDR3 is TGCAGTGTGCGAGACACCGGGGAGCTGTTTTTT.

CDR3 region: CASSTGLAEEHFTETQYF. The CDR3 DNA is TGTGCCAGCAGCACAGGACTAGCGGAAGAACATTTTACAGAGACCCAGTACTTC. V usage is TRBV7-8 and J usage is TRBJ2-5; 10 positions agree with TRBD2. The CDR3 covers 18 residues. Germline V gene lookup returns CDR1 SGHVS and CDR2 FQNEAQ. V lost 5 bases and J lost 4; bases outside the gene matches: 16.

In the case of this clone: The same CDR3 also results from other DNA sequences found in this sample. The rearrangement links TRBV5-1 to TRBJ2-5, with a possible D match to TRBD2 (6 bases). Trimming left V 0 bases short and J 2 bases short, with 8 bases between. The germline V gene has CDR1 SGHRS and CDR2 YFSETQ. The CDR3 covers 14 residues. DNA of the CDR3: TGCGCCAGCAGCTTGGCTGGGAGGCAAGAGACCCAGTACTTC. It translates to CASSLAGRQETQYF. Combining the CDR3 with reference TRBV5-1 and TRBJ2-5 gives the whole variable domain KAGVTQTPRYLIKTRGQQVTLSCSPISGHRSVSWYQQTPGQGLQFLFEYFSETQRNKGNFPGRFSGRQFSNSRSEMNVSTLELGDSALYLCASSLAGRQETQYFGPGTRLLVL.

The rearrangement links TRBV5-1 to TRBJ2-2, with D maybe TRBD2 (6 bases). Germline V gene lookup returns CDR1 SGHRS and CDR2 YFSETQ. Trimming shortened V by 4 bases and J by 7 bases, and 14 bases separated the two germline ends. The length of the CDR3 is 14 residues. CDR3 amino acids: CASSLGVGGGELFF. The CDR3 DNA reads TGCGCCAGCAGCCTGGGAGTGGGAGGCGGGGAGCTGTTTTTT.

The chain couples TRBV6-6 to TRBJ2-1, with 11 bases identical to TRBD2. Losses at the gene ends were 11 bases for V and 4 bases for J; bases not matched to a gene: 4. CDR1 is MNHNY and CDR2 is SVGAGI in the germline V gene (reference sequence). The CDR3 totals 13 residues. The CDR3 DNA reads TGTGCCGCCTTAGCGGGGGGGTACAATGAGCAGTTCTTC. It specifies CAALAGGYNEQFF.

J is TRBJ2-1 and V is TRBV6-1; 11 nucleotides match TRBD2. Per germline, CDR1 MNHNS and CDR2 SASEGT. Trimming removed 4 bases from V and 4 bases from J; junction bases left unmatched: 3. The CDR3 contains 15 residues. The CDR3 is CASSGLAGGYNEQFF. The CDR3, as DNA: TGTGCCAGCAGTGGCCTAGCGGGAGGTTACAATGAGCAGTTCTTC.

The chain carries TRBV18 and TRBJ2-1; TRBD2 agrees at 8 bases. V lost 0 bases and J lost 3; bases outside the gene matches: 4. The germline V gene encodes CDR1 KGHSH and CDR2 LQKENI. This CDR3 has 16 amino acids. This CDR3 reads CASSPPGTSHYNEQFF. The CDR3 region has the DNA TGTGCCAGCTCACCACCTGGGACTAGTCACTACAATGAGCAGTTCTTC.

V gene TRBV27 combines with J gene TRBJ1-5; perhaps TRBD1 as D (6 bases). V was shortened by 5 bases and J by 5 bases, with 22 bases between the two germline ends. CDR3 length equals 17 residues. CDR1 MNHEY and CDR2 SMNVEV come from the germline V gene (reference sequence). The CDR3, as DNA: TGTGCCAGCAGTCCAAGTGGGGGGGGCGCGTTCGATCAGCCCCAGCATTTT. It specifies CASSPSGGGAFDQPQHF.

CDR3 DNA: TGTGCCAGCAGCCGGGGGGGAGTTGGTTACAATGAGCAGTTCTTC. Translated: CASSRGGVGYNEQFF. The chain couples TRBV7-3 to TRBJ2-1; 8 nucleotides align to TRBD2. This CDR3 region has 15 residues. CDR1 and CDR2 (germline): SGHTA, FQGTGA. V dropped 5 bases and J dropped 4; count of bases not matched to a gene: 7.

V usage is TRBV5-1 and J usage is TRBJ2-7; TRBD2 agrees at 10 bases. Germline CDR1 and CDR2: SGHRS and YFSETQ. The CDR3 is 16 residues long. V lost 4 bases, J lost 3 bases, and 10 bases stayed unmatched. The CDR3 DNA is TGCGCCAGCAGCAAAAGCGGGGGGGCTGTGGGCTACGAGCAGTACTTC. Translated: CASSKSGGAVGYEQYF.

This clone was recorded only once. The chain is built from TRBV7-2 and TRBJ2-5, with TRBD2 as a possible D gene (6 bases). The V end lost 5 bases, the J end lost 5 bases, and 18 bases lay between the germline ends. Germline V lookup: CDR1 SGHTA, CDR2 FQGNSA. The CDR3 loop spans 15 amino acids. CDR3 sequence reads: CASSTDLAGIETQYF. CDR3 in DNA: TGTGCCAGCAGCACCGATTTGGCGGGAATCGAGACCCAGTACTTC.

The chain carries TRBV5-1 and TRBJ2-7; D gene ambiguous. With 3 bases removed from V and 6 bases from J, the gap between germline ends came to 7 bases. Per the germline V gene, CDR1 is SGHRS and CDR2 is YFSETQ. This CDR3 has 11 residues. CDR3 nucleotide sequence: TGCGCCAGCAGCTCCCTCGGCGAGCAGTACTTC. Translation gives CASSSLGEQYF. The full variable domain, with the rest looked up from reference TRBV5-1 and TRBJ2-7, is KAGVTQTPRYLIKTRGQQVTLSCSPISGHRSVSWYQQTPGQGLQFLFEYFSETQRNKGNFPGRFSGRQFSNSRSEMNVSTLELGDSALYLCASSSLGEQYFGPGTRLTVT.

The chain carries TRBV11-2 and TRBJ2-1; perhaps TRBD2 as D (6 bases). This CDR3 is built from 16 residues. The germline V and J ends were trimmed by 0 bases and 6 bases, with 15 bases remaining between them. Germline V CDR1 and CDR2: SGHAT, FQNNGV. The CDR3 nucleotides read TGTGCCAGCAGCTTAGATCTGGGGGGAATCCTCAATGAGCAGTTCTTC. Translated, it gives CASSLDLGGILNEQFF. Full variable domain (rest looked up from reference TRBV11-2 and TRBJ2-1): EAGVAQSPRYKIIEKRQSVAFWCNPISGHATLYWYQQILGQGPKLLIQFQNNGVVDDSQLPKDRFSAERLKGVDSTLKIQPAKLEDSAVYLCASSLDLGGILNEQFFGPGTRLTVL.

CDR3 region: CASSVTDNSGNTIYF. CDR3 coding DNA: TGTGCCAGCAGCGTAACAGACAACTCTGGAAACACCATATATTTT. The rearrangement uses TRBV9 and TRBJ1-3, with D unresolved. Trimming removed 1 base from V and 0 bases from J, with 8 bases in between. Germline V gene sequence: CDR1 SGDLS, CDR2 YYNGEE. This CDR3 has 15 amino acids.